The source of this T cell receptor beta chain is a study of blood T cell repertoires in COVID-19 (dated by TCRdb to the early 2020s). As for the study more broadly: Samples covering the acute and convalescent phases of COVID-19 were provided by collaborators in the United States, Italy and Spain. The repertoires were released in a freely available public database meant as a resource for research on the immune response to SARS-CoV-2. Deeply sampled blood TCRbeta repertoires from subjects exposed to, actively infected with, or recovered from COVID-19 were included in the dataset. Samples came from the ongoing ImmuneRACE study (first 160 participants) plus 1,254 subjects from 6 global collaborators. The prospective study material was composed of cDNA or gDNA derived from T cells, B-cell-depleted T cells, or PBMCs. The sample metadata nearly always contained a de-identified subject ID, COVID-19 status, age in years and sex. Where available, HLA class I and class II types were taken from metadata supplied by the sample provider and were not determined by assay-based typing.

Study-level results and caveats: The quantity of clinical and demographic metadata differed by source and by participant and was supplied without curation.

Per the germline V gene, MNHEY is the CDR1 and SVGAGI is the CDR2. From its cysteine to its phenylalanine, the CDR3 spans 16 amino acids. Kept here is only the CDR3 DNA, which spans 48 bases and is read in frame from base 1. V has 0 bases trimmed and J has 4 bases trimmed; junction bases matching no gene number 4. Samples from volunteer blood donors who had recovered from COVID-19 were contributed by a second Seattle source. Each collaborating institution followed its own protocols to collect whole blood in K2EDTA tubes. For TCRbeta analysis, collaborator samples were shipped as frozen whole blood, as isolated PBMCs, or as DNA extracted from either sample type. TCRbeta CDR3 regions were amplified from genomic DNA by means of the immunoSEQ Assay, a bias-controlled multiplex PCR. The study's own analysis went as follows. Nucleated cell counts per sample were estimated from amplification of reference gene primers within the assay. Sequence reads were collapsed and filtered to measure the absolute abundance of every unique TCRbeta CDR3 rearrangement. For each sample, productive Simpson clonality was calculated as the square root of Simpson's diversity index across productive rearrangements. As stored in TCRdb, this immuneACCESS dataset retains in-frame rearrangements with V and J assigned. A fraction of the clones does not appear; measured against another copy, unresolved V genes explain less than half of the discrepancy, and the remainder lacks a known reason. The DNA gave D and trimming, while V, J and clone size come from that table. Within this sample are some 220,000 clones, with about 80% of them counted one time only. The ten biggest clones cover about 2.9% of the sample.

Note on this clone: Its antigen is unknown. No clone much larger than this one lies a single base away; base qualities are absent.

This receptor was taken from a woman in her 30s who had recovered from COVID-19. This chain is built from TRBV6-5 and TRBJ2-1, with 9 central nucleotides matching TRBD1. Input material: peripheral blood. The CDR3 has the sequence CASSYSETGGYNEQFF. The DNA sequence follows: TGTGCCAGCAGTTACTCCGAGACAGGGGGATACAATGAGCAGTTCTTC.